What follows are 18 T cell receptor beta chains derived from one specimen sequenced in a study of cytomegalovirus exposure and HLA in healthy donors. It was with 60 Vbeta and 13 Jbeta primers that the PCR ran. Sequenced by immunoSEQ multiplex PCR; TCRdb stores in-frame clones only, minus some. The sample has more than 95,000 clones; 74% are singletons. The sample taken for sequencing was PBMCs. Receptor source: a woman aged 45-60 years in good health and CMV-seropositive.

V usage is TRBV6-5 and J usage is TRBJ2-7, with 8 bases that match TRBD1. The CDR3 length is 14 residues. From germline, CDR1 is MNHEY and CDR2 SVGAGI. V was clipped by 5 bases and J by 1 base; unmatched bases: 4. The CDR3: CASSLYRGSYEQYF. The CDR3 DNA sequence: TGTGCCAGCAGTCTCTACAGGGGGTCCTACGAGCAGTACTTC.

The CDR3 nucleotides read TGTGCCAGCTCCTACGGGGAGGACGAGCAGTACTTC. This encodes CASSYGEDEQYF. The chain recombines TRBV18 with TRBJ2-5; weak D call: TRBD2 (6 bases). Near its end, the DNA agrees better with TRBJ2-7, so the J call may be wrong. The CDR3 is 12 amino acids. Germline V gene lookup returns CDR1 KGHSH and CDR2 LQKENI.

This clone has a handful of counts. The chain joins TRBV28 to TRBJ2-7; 7 bases align to TRBD1. The CDR3 spans 13 residues. V lost 8 bases, J lost 2 bases, and 6 bases stayed unmatched. Germline-derived CDR1 and CDR2 are MDHEN and SYDVKM. In nucleotides, the CDR3 is TGTGCCAGCTTCCGGGACAGAACCTACGAGCAGTACTTC. It translates to CASFRDRTYEQYF.

As regards this clone: The sample contains more than one DNA sequence encoding this CDR3. The chain uses TRBV9 and TRBJ1-4; D might be TRBD1 (6 bases). The V gene lost 0 bases and the J gene lost 8 bases, with 14 bases spanning the gap. The germline V gene has CDR1 SGDLS and CDR2 YYNGEE. This CDR3 region has 15 residues. CDR3 residues: CASSVEGQGYEKLFF. CDR3 nucleotide sequence: TGTGCCAGCAGCGTAGAGGGTCAGGGGTACGAAAAACTGTTTTTT. The full variable domain, its missing parts supplied by reference TRBV9 and TRBJ1-4, is DSGVTQTPKHLITATGQRVTLRCSPRSGDLSVYWYQQSLDQGLQFLIQYYNGEERAKGNILERFSAQQFPDLHSELNLSSLELGDSALYFCASSVEGQGYEKLFFGSGTQLSVL.

This rearrangement joins TRBV2 to TRBJ2-2, with 9 bases that match TRBD1. With 6 bases clipped from V and 10 bases from J, the junction kept 6 bases outside the gene matches. The CDR3 spans 13 residues. Germline CDR1 reads SNHLY; CDR2 reads FYNNEI. In DNA form, the CDR3 reads TGTGCCAGCAGGCCAACAGGGGGCGCGGAGCTGTTTTTT. Amino acids: CASRPTGGAELFF.

This clone was seen just once. The chain is built from TRBV18 and TRBJ1-2, with 8 nucleotides matching TRBD1. This CDR3 has 14 amino acids. The germline gives CDR1 KGHSH, CDR2 LQKENI. Trimming removed 5 bases from V and 2 bases from J; junction bases left unmatched: 4. Here the CDR3 reads CASSTDRENYGYTF. In DNA, the CDR3 is TGTGCCAGCTCAACGGACAGGGAGAACTATGGCTACACCTTC.

The rearrangement uses TRBV6-5 and TRBJ2-5; 8 bases are a match to TRBD1. The CDR3 runs 14 residues. CDR1 and CDR2 from the germline V gene are MNHEY and SVGAGI. V lost 6 bases to trimming and J lost 7 bases; unmatched junction nucleotides: 10. CDR3 sequence: CASSQGTGLGTQYF. DNA for the CDR3: TGTGCCAGCAGCCAAGGGACAGGCTTGGGGACCCAGTACTTC.

V gene TRBV5-1 combines with J gene TRBJ2-7, with D perhaps TRBD1 (8 bases). Trimming took off 0 bases at V and 6 bases at J, with 25 bases between the two ends. CDR3 length equals 18 residues. The germline CDR1 and CDR2 sequences are SGHRS and YFSETQ. This CDR3 reads CASSLASLSPQGGGEQYF. CDR3 nucleotide sequence: TGCGCCAGCAGCTTGGCAAGTTTAAGCCCACAGGGGGGGGGCGAGCAGTACTTC.

The chain joins TRBV15 to TRBJ2-1, with D possibly TRBD2 on 5 matching bases. CDR3 length: 16 amino acids. Germline CDR1 reads LNHNV; CDR2 reads YYDKDF (reference sequence). V lost 3 bases, J lost 4 bases, and 16 bases lay in between. The CDR3 spells CATSSGSAKGYNEQFF. The CDR3 DNA reads as TGTGCCACCAGCAGTGGGAGTGCGAAAGGGTACAATGAGCAGTTCTTC.

As to this clone: Additional DNA sequences in this sample encode the identical CDR3. The J gene is TRBJ1-2, the V gene TRBV7-2, with D perhaps matching TRBD1 (6 bases). The germline gives CDR1 SGHTA, CDR2 FQGNSA. CDR3 length: 11 residues. The CDR3 reads CGRGDVYGYTF. CDR3 DNA: TGTGGCAGGGGCGATGTTTATGGCTACACCTTC.

The V gene is TRBV6-1, the J gene TRBJ2-7; 9 bases fit TRBD1. The germline CDR1 and CDR2 sequences are MNHNS and SASEGT. After removal of 4 bases from V and 3 bases from J, the junction contained 10 bases not matched to a gene. This CDR3 is built from 16 residues. CDR3 loop: CASSGAGTGKNYEQYF. In DNA form, the CDR3 reads TGTGCCAGCAGTGGGGCTGGGACAGGGAAAAACTACGAGCAGTACTTC.

The chain links TRBV5-6 to TRBJ2-5; D ambiguous. This CDR3 has 14 amino acids. V gave up 4 bases and J gave up 0 bases, with 10 bases separating them. Looked up from germline, CDR1 is SGHDT and CDR2 is YYEEEE. In DNA, the CDR3 is TGTGCCAGCAGCCCTAGACCGTACCAAGAGACCCAGTACTTC. Its translation is CASSPRPYQETQYF.

This chain uses TRBV5-4 with TRBJ1-6; TRBD1 might be the D (6 bases). CDR1 is SGHNT, CDR2 YYREEE, per germline (reference sequence). The V end lost 4 bases, the J end lost 10 bases, and 15 bases lay between the germline ends. The CDR3 is made up of 14 amino acids. CDR3 sequence: CASSPWQGHSPLHF. CDR3 coding DNA: TGTGCCAGCAGCCCCTGGCAGGGGCACTCACCCCTCCACTTT. Full variable domain (remainder filled in from reference TRBV5-4 and TRBJ1-6): ETGVTQSPTHLIKTRGQQVTLRCSSQSGHNTVSWYQQALGQGPQFIFQYYREEENGRGNFPPRFSGLQFPNYSSELNVNALELDDSALYLCASSPWQGHSPLHFGNGTRLTVT.

V is TRBV27 and J is TRBJ2-1; 7 bases map to TRBD1. V lost 6 bases and J lost 2; bases outside the gene matches: 7. There are 15 residues in the CDR3. Germline CDR1 MNHEY, CDR2 SMNVEV (reference sequence). The CDR3 DNA sequence: TGTGCCAGCAGGAAGGGGACAGCTACCTACAATGAGCAGTTCTTC. Protein product: CASRKGTATYNEQFF.

J is TRBJ2-3 and V is TRBV4-1; D might be TRBD2 (5 bases). The CDR3 is 15 residues long. V lost 1 base to trimming and J lost 5 bases, with 13 bases between them. Germline lookup yields CDR1 MGHRA and CDR2 YSYEKL. CDR3 protein: CASSQGAGRVDTQYF. CDR3 in DNA: TGCGCCAGCAGCCAAGGGGCTGGGCGGGTAGATACGCAGTATTTT.

In its sample, this clone was seen a few times. The gene calls are TRBV11-2 and TRBJ1-3; D might be TRBD1 (5 bases). The CDR3 is made up of 16 amino acids. Trimming shortened V by 5 bases and J by 3 bases, and 17 bases separated the two germline ends. Germline CDR1 is SGHAT and CDR2 is FQNNGV. The CDR3: CASSQHQGMGGNTIYF. In DNA form, the CDR3 reads TGTGCCAGCAGCCAACATCAGGGAATGGGTGGAAACACCATATATTTT.

The chain joins TRBV15 to TRBJ1-5; no firm D call. V was trimmed by 7 bases and J by 2 bases, leaving 15 bases between them. Germline assignment: CDR1 LNHNV and CDR2 YYDKDF (reference sequence). This CDR3 region has 15 residues. CDR3 region: CATNPAAGGNQPQHF. The CDR3 coding sequence is TGTGCCACCAACCCTGCGGCGGGAGGCAATCAGCCCCAGCATTTT.

This clone was seen a handful of times. The chain joins TRBV7-6 to TRBJ2-5; tentatively, D is TRBD2 (5 bases). The assigned J gene may be wrong: the sequence end matches TRBJ2-7 better. The germline V gene has CDR1 SGHVS and CDR2 FNYEAQ. The CDR3 extends over 14 amino acids. The CDR3 is CASSRDGGMYEQYF. CDR3 DNA: TGTGCCAGCAGCCGGGATGGCGGCATGTACGAGCAGTACTTC.